This T cell receptor (beta chain) was captured by sequencing in a study of OX40 agonist ivuxolimab in advanced cancers. As for the study in general: Subjects had a mean age of around 60 years, with a range of 23 to 79; approximately 83% were male.

Germline values: CDR1 SEHNR, CDR2 FQNEAQ (reference sequence). The germline V and J ends were trimmed by 0 bases and 5 bases, with 8 bases remaining between them. This CDR3 contains 13 residues. Of note for this clone: Its antigen is not identified.

TCRdb's table, derived via immunoSEQ multiplex PCR, lists solely in-frame clones and lacks some. The sample has some 86,000 clones; around 94% are singletons. The study, taken as a whole, reports: Normalized T-cell clonal expansion was also low in some nonresponders. Antigen specificity was not determined for the expanded peripheral T cells.

The investigators sampled blood at baseline, at cycle 4 day 1, and at cycle 7 day 1. This sequence joins TRBV7-9 and TRBJ2-7; D gene uncertain. The sequencing here drew on CD4+ or CD8+ T cells sorted from blood, taken in a trial of the OX40 agonist ivuxolimab. The clonotype originates from an adult with an advanced solid tumor such as melanoma, head and neck, liver or kidney cancer. In DNA, the CDR3 is TGTGCCAGCAGCTTAGCGGGGATCCACGAGCAGTACTTC. Its translation: CASSLAGIHEQYF. The complete variable domain, with remaining parts taken from reference TRBV7-9 and TRBJ2-7, reads DTGVSQNPRHKITKRGQNVTFRCDPISEHNRLYWYRQTLGQGPEFLTYFQNEAQLEKSRLLSDRFSAERPKGSFSTLEIQRTEQGDSAMYLCASSLAGIHEQYFGPGTRLTVT.